This T cell receptor (beta chain) comes out of a study of response to subunit inactivated influenza vaccine. One entry per CDR3 protein results from TCRdb running MiXCR on the RT-PCR reads. Of some 520,000 distinct CDR3 sequences detected, more than 15% appear once; the ten largest clones hold less than 4%. Germline values: CDR1 MNHEY, CDR2 SMNVEV (reference sequence). The CDR3 spans 14 residues. V lost 2 bases and J lost 7; bases outside the gene matches: 4. This clonotype came up a few times. Its antigen remains unidentified. Study-level results: The authors offered the suggestion that each seasonal influenza vaccination recruits few new T cells.

The chain links TRBV27 to TRBJ2-2; 7 nucleotides align to TRBD1. The receptor was isolated from a man between 50 and 75 years old who received an inactivated influenza vaccine. This specimen was CD4+ T cells sorted from PBMCs, taken about 23 months after vaccination. In DNA form, the CDR3 reads TGTGCCAGCAGTTTAGGCAGGGGGTACGGGGAGCTGTTTTTT. As protein: CASSLGRGYGELFF.